The 5 T cell receptor beta chains given below trace back to one sample, sequenced in a study of T cells after yellow fever vaccination. From the 5' RACE reads, TCRdb called clonotypes with MiXCR, one entry per CDR3 protein. This sample has approximately 240,000 distinct CDR3 sequences, with approximately 3.8% found just once. This material consisted of PBMCs, taken 15 days after the yellow fever booster vaccination. Receptor source: a man in his late teens or twenties who received the YFV17D yellow fever vaccine.

The V gene is TRBV6-6, the J gene TRBJ2-2; 9 positions agree with TRBD1. The V gene end was trimmed by 7 bases and the J gene end by 2 bases; junction bases not matched to a gene: 8. The CDR3 is 16 amino acids. Germline V gives CDR1 MNHNY, CDR2 SVGAGI (reference sequence). In DNA form, the CDR3 reads TGTGCCAGCATTGACGGACAGGGGACTAACACCGGGGAGCTGTTTTTT. Residues: CASIDGQGTNTGELFF.

This clonotype was detected only a few times. The V and J genes are TRBV5-4 and TRBJ2-3, with D unclear. Looked up from germline, CDR1 is SGHNT and CDR2 is YYREEE (reference sequence). This CDR3 comprises 14 residues. The V end lost 4 bases, the J end lost 2 bases, and 11 bases lay between the germline ends. CDR3 sequence (DNA): TGTGCCAGCAGCAGACCGACGCCCACAGATACGCAGTATTTT. As protein: CASSRPTPTDTQYF.

The sample holds many counts of this clonotype. This chain joins TRBV5-1 and TRBJ1-2; TRBD1 is a possible D gene (6 bases). This CDR3 is 12 amino acids long. V lost 4 bases and J 8 bases, leaving 12 bases between the germline ends. Germline values: CDR1 SGHRS, CDR2 YFSETQ. The CDR3 reads CASSPGAGGYTF. The CDR3, as DNA: TGCGCCAGCAGCCCAGGGGCAGGGGGCTACACCTTC.

This clonotype was counted ten times or more. This chain joins TRBV12-3 or TRBV12-4 and TRBJ1-5; D gene ambiguous. V lost 1 base, J lost 7 bases, and 8 bases lay in between. CDR3 length: 13 amino acids. The CDR3 nucleotides read TGTGCCAGCAGTTTAGGGGTGAGACAGCCCCAGCATTTT. Translation gives CASSLGVRQPQHF.

The table lists this clonotype with many counts. The chain recombines TRBV7-8 with TRBJ1-2; 10 bases align to TRBD1. The CDR3 contains 16 residues. Trimming removed 2 bases from V and 9 bases from J; junction bases left unmatched: 12. Per germline, CDR1 SGHVS and CDR2 FQNEAQ. CDR3 in amino acids: CASSLREMGQGFSYTF. For the CDR3, the DNA is TGTGCCAGCAGCTTACGAGAAATGGGACAGGGGTTCAGCTACACCTTC.